The 8 T cell receptor beta chains given below trace back to one sample, sequenced in a study of blood T cell repertoires in COVID-19. Clones were sequenced by immunoSEQ multiplex PCR, and TCRdb holds only the in-frame ones, with some missing. The sample has 150,000 to 200,000 clones, about 76% seen once. Sample: peripheral blood. The receptors were gathered from a woman aged 45-60 years with active or convalescent COVID-19.

The chain carries TRBV7-9 and TRBJ1-1; D is unclear. Germline V gene data show CDR1 as SEHNR and CDR2 as FQNEAQ (reference sequence). There are 14 residues in the CDR3. V was clipped by 0 bases and J by 3 bases, with 8 bases between them. The CDR3 is CASSLATRDTEAFF. The CDR3 DNA sequence: TGTGCCAGCAGCTTAGCTACCCGGGACACTGAAGCTTTCTTT.

This clone was counted between two and nine times. J is TRBJ1-1 and V is TRBV6-2 or TRBV6-3, with D unclear. This CDR3 has 10 residues. V was clipped by 6 bases and J by 11 bases, with 10 bases between them. The germline V gene has CDR1 MNHEY and CDR2 SVGEGT. DNA for the CDR3: TGTGCCAGCAGCGCCCAACAGGCTTTCTTT. Protein: CASSAQQAFF.

The CDR3 here is CASRAGSATNEKLFF. The CDR3 DNA reads TGTGCCAGCAGGGCAGGCAGTGCAACTAATGAAAAACTGTTTTTT. V usage is TRBV6-5 and J usage is TRBJ1-4; D call uncertain. Germline V lookup: CDR1 MNHEY, CDR2 SVGAGI. V was trimmed by 6 bases and J by 0 bases, leaving 11 bases between them. The CDR3 totals 15 residues.

This sequence joins TRBV7-3 and TRBJ2-1, with 7 bases fitting TRBD1. V was pared by 4 bases and J by 7 bases, with 4 bases of the junction left unmatched. The CDR3 is made up of 13 amino acids. The germline gives CDR1 SGHTA, CDR2 FQGTGA. In DNA form, the CDR3 reads TGTGCCAGCAGCTCGGGACAGCTGAATGAGCAGTTCTTC. The encoded protein is CASSSGQLNEQFF. Combining the CDR3 with reference TRBV7-3 and TRBJ2-1 gives the whole variable domain GAGVSQTPSNKVTEKGKYVELRCDPISGHTALYWYRQSLGQGPEFLIYFQGTGAADDSGLPNDRFFAVRPEGSVSTLKIQRTERGDSAVYLCASSSGQLNEQFFGPGTRLTVL.

This clone was seen a single time. The genes are TRBV9 and TRBJ2-1; D perhaps matches TRBD1 (5 bases). This CDR3 is built from 16 residues. The germline gives CDR1 SGDLS, CDR2 YYNGEE. V was trimmed by 0 bases and J by 2 bases, leaving 12 bases between them. CDR3 residues: CASSVESYRTYNEQFF. DNA of the CDR3: TGTGCCAGCAGCGTAGAGTCATACAGGACCTACAATGAGCAGTTCTTC.

This chain connects TRBV28 to TRBJ2-1, with 11 nucleotides matching TRBD2. This CDR3 comprises 17 residues. Germline V gene lookup returns CDR1 MDHEN and CDR2 SYDVKM. V trimming: 6 bases; J trimming: 3 bases; junction bases outside the gene matches: 10. The CDR3 spells CASSPTGTSGLYNEQFF. The CDR3 nucleotides read TGTGCCAGCAGCCCCACCGGGACTAGCGGACTCTACAATGAGCAGTTCTTC.

J is TRBJ1-5 and V is TRBV7-2; tentatively, D is TRBD1 (5 bases). Germline CDR1 is SGHTA and CDR2 is FQGNSA. V lost 0 bases and J lost 0, with 6 bases in between. The CDR3 has 15 amino acids. The CDR3 sequence is CASSLARDSNQPQHF. The CDR3 nucleotides read TGTGCCAGCAGCTTAGCCAGGGATAGCAATCAGCCCCAGCATTTT.

This chain links TRBV18 with TRBJ2-3; D not resolved. The V gene lost 1 base and the J gene lost 0 bases, with 11 bases spanning the gap. In germline, CDR1 is KGHSH, CDR2 LQKENI. This CDR3 is built from 16 residues. CDR3 residues: CASSPLEPTSTDTQYF. CDR3 bases: TGTGCCAGCTCACCACTCGAGCCAACTAGCACAGATACGCAGTATTTT.